This entry is about one T cell receptor (beta chain). Its target is unknown. This sample stems from a study of cytomegalovirus exposure and HLA in healthy donors. The PCR contained 60 Vbeta and 13 Jbeta primers. Assay: immunoSEQ multiplex PCR; the TCRdb copy retains only in-frame clones and omits some. The data show some 150,000 clones, with around 10% seen just once and about 2% held by the top ten. Whole-study results and caveats: A previous analysis found most TCR beta V segments productive roughly 90% or roughly 30% of the time.

The receptor was derived from a male donor in good health and CMV-seronegative. The specimen was PBMCs.

The CDR3 nucleotides are TGCGCCAGCAGCCAAGATTTGGAGCGGGGGGCCAACAGGGCCTACGAGCAGTACTTC. Protein sequence: CASSQDLERGANRAYEQYF. The chain has TRBV4-3 and TRBJ2-7, with 9 bases matching TRBD2. The CDR3 has 19 amino acids. CDR1 is LGHNA, CDR2 YSLEER, per germline. V gave up 0 bases and J gave up 2 bases; unmatched junction bases: 14.